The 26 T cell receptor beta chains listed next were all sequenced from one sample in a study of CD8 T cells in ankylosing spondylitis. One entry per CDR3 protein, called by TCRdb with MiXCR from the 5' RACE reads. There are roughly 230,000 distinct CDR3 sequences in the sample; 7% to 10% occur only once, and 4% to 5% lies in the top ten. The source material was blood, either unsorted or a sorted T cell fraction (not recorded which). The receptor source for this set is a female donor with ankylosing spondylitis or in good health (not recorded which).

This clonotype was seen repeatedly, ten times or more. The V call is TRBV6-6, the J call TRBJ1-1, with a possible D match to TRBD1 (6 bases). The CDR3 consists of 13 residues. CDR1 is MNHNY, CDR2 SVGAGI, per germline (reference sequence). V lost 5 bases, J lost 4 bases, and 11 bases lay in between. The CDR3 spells CASSTLGATEAFF. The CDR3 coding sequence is TGTGCCAGCAGTACCCTGGGGGCCACTGAAGCTTTCTTT.

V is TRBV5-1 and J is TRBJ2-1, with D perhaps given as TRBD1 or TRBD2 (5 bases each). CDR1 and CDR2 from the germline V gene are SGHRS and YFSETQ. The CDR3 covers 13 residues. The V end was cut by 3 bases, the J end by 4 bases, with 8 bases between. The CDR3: CASSWDGYNEQFF. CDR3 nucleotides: TGCGCCAGCAGCTGGGACGGATACAATGAGCAGTTCTTC.

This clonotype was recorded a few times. The CDR3: CASSSIPSEGYTF. The CDR3 coding sequence is TGTGCCAGCAGCTCGATACCGTCAGAGGGCTACACCTTC. The gene calls are TRBV7-8 and TRBJ1-2, with no clear D. CDR3 length: 13 amino acids. In germline, CDR1 is SGHVS, CDR2 FQNEAQ. Between the trimmed V and J ends, which lost 4 bases and 8 bases, there was a span of 14 bases. The full variable domain, rest sourced from reference TRBV7-8 and TRBJ1-2, is GAGVSQSPRYKVAKRGQDVALRCDPISGHVSLFWYQQALGQGPEFLTYFQNEAQLDKSGLPSDRFFAERPEGSVSTLKIQRTQQEDSAVYLCASSSIPSEGYTFGSGTRLTVV.

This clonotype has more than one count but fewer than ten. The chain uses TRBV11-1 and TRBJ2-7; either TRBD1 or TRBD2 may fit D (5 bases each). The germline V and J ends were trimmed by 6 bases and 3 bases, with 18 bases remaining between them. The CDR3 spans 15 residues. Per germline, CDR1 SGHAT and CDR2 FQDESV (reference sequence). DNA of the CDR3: TGTGCCAGCAGTCTCCGGGACGGACTTAACTACGAGCAGTACTTC. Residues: CASSLRDGLNYEQYF.

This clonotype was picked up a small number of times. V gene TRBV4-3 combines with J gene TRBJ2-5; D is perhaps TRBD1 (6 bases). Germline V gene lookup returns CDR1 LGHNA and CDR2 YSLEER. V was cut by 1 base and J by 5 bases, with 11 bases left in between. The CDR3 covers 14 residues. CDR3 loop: CASSQGEQGETQYF. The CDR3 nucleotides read TGCGCCAGCAGCCAAGGGGAGCAGGGGGAGACCCAGTACTTC.

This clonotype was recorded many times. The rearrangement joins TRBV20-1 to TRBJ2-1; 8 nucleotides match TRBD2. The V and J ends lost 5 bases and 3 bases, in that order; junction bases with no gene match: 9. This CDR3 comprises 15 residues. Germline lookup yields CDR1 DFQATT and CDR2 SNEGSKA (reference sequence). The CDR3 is CSASGLAGYYNEQFF. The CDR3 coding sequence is TGCAGTGCTTCTGGGCTAGCGGGCTACTACAATGAGCAGTTCTTC.

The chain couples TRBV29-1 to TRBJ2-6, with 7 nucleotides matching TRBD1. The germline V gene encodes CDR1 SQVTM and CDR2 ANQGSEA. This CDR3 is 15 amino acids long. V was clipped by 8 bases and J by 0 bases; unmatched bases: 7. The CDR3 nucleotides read TGCAGCACCCGAGGGGACAGCTCTGGGGCCAACGTCCTGACTTTC. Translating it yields CSTRGDSSGANVLTF.

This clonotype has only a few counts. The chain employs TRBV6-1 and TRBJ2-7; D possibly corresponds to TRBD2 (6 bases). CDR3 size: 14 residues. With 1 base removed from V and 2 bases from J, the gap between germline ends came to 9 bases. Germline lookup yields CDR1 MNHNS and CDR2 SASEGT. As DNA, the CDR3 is TGTGCCAGCAGTGAAGTCGGGGGACCCTACGAGCAGTACTTC. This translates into CASSEVGGPYEQYF.

The CDR3 DNA sequence: TGTGCCAGCAGCTTTACCGGGAGTACGAGGGAGACCCAGTACTTC. Protein: CASSFTGSTRETQYF. V and J are TRBV2 and TRBJ2-5; perhaps TRBD2 as D (6 bases). CDR3 length equals 15 residues. The V and J ends lost 6 bases and 5 bases respectively, with 19 bases between them. Germline lookup yields CDR1 SNHLY and CDR2 FYNNEI.

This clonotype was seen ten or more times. This chain's CDR3 is CASSVDGGREGEQFF. The CDR3 coding sequence is TGTGCCAGCAGCGTAGATGGCGGGAGGGAAGGAGAGCAGTTCTTC. The V gene is TRBV9, the J gene TRBJ2-1; 9 nucleotides align to TRBD2. The CDR3 is made up of 15 amino acids. The V and J ends lost 0 bases and 10 bases, in that order; junction bases with no gene match: 8. CDR1 and CDR2 (germline): SGDLS, YYNGEE. Based on the CDR3 plus reference TRBV9 and TRBJ2-1, the full variable domain is DSGVTQTPKHLITATGQRVTLRCSPRSGDLSVYWYQQSLDQGLQFLIQYYNGEERAKGNILERFSAQQFPDLHSELNLSSLELGDSALYFCASSVDGGREGEQFFGPGTRLTVL.

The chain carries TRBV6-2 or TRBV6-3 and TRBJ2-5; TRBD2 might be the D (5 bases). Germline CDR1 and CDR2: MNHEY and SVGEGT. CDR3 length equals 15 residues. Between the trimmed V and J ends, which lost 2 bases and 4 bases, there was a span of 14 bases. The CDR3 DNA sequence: TGTGCCAGCAGTTACCTCAGCGGAGTTGGAGAGACCCAGTACTTC. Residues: CASSYLSGVGETQYF.

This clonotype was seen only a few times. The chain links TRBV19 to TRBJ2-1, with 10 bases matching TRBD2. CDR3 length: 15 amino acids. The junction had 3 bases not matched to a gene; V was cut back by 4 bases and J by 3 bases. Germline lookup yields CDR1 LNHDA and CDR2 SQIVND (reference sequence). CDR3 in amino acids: CASSTGTSDYNEQFF. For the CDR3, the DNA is TGTGCCAGTAGTACCGGGACTAGCGACTACAATGAGCAGTTCTTC.

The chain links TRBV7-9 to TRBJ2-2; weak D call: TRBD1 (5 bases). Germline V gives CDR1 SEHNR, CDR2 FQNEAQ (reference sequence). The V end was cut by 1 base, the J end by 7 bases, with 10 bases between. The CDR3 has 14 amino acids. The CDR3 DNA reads TGTGCCAGCAGCTTAGGGGGCCTCATCGGGGAGCTGTTTTTT. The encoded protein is CASSLGGLIGELFF.

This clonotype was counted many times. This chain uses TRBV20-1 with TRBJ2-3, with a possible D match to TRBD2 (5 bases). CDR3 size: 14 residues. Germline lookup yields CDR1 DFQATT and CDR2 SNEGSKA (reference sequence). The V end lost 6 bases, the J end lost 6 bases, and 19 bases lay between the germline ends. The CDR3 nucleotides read TGCAGTGCGCCCGACGGGGTTGAAGCCGATACGCAGTATTTT. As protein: CSAPDGVEADTQYF.

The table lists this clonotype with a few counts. The CDR3 DNA reads as TGTGCCAGCACTTTGGACCGTAGCTCTGGAAACACCATATATTTT. Translation: CASTLDRSSGNTIYF. This chain connects TRBV6-5 to TRBJ1-3; the D is unclear. V was trimmed by 7 bases and J by 0 bases, leaving 13 bases between them. In germline, CDR1 is MNHEY, CDR2 SVGAGI. CDR3 length: 15 amino acids.

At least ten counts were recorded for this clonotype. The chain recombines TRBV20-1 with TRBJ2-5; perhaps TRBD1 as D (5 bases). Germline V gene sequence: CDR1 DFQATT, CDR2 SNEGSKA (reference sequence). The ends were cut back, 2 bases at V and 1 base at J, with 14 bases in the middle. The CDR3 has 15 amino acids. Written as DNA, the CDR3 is TGCAGTGCTAGACTCCTTGGGCAGGGCCAAGAGACCCAGTACTTC. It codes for CSARLLGQGQETQYF.

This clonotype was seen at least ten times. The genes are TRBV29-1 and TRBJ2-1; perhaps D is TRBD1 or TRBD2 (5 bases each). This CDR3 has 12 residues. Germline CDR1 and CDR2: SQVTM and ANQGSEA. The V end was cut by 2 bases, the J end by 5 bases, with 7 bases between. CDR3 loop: CSVEWGNNEQFF. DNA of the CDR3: TGCAGCGTTGAATGGGGGAACAATGAGCAGTTCTTC.

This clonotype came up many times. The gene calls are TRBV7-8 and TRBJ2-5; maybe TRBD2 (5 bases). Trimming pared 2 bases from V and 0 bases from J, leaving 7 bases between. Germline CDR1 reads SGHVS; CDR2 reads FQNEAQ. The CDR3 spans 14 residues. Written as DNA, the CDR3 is TGTGCCAGCAGCTTAACGGGGTACCAAGAGACCCAGTACTTC. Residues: CASSLTGYQETQYF.

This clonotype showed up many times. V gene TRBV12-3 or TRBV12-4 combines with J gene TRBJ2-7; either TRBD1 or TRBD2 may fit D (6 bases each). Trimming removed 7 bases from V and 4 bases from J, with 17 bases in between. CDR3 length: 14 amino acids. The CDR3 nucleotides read TGTGCCAGCACCCTAGGGGGGAGTCAGTACGAGCAGTACTTC. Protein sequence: CASTLGGSQYEQYF.

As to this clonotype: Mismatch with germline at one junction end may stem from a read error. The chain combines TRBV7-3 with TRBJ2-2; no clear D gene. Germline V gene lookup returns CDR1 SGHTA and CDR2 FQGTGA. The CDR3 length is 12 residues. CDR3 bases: TGTGCCAGCAGGTTAAAACGCGGGGAGCTGTTTTTT. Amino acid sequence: CASRLKRGELFF.

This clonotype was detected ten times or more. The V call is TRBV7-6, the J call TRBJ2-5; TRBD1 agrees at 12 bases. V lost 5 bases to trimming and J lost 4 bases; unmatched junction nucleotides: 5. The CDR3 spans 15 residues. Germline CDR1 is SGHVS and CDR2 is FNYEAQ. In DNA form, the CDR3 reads TGTGCCAGCAGCCCAGGGGACAGGGGGCGAGAGACCCAGTACTTC. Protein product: CASSPGDRGRETQYF.

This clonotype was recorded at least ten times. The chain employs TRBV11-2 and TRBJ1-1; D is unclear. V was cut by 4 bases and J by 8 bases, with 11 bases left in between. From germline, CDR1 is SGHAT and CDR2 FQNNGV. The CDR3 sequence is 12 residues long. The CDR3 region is CASSSGRLEAFF. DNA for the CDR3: TGTGCCAGCAGCTCCGGACGGCTCGAAGCTTTCTTT.

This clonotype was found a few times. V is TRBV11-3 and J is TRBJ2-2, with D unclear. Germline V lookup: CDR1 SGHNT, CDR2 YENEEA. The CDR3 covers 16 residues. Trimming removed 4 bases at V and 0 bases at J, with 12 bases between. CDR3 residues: CASSWAFTANTGELFF. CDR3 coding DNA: TGTGCCAGCAGCTGGGCTTTTACCGCGAACACCGGGGAGCTGTTTTTT.

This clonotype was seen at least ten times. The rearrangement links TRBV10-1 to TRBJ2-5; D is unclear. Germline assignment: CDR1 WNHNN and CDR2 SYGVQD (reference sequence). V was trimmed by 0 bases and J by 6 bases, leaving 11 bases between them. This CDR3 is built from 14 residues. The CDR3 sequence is CASSESQGDKTQYF. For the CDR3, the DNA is TGCGCCAGCAGTGAGTCGCAAGGAGACAAGACCCAGTACTTC.

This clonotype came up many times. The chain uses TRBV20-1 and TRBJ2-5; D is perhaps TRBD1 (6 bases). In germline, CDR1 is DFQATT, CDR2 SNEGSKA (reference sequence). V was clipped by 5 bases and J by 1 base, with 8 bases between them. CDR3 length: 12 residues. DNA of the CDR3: TGCAGTGCTGGGGACACCCAAGAGACCCAGTACTTC. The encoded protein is CSAGDTQETQYF.

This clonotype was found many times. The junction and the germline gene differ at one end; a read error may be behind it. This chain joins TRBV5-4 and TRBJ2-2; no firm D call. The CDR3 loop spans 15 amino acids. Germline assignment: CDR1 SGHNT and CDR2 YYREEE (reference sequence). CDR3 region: CASSLGGVNTGELFF. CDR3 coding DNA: TGCGCCAGCAGCTTAGGCGGAGTGAACACCGGGGAGCTGTTTTTT.